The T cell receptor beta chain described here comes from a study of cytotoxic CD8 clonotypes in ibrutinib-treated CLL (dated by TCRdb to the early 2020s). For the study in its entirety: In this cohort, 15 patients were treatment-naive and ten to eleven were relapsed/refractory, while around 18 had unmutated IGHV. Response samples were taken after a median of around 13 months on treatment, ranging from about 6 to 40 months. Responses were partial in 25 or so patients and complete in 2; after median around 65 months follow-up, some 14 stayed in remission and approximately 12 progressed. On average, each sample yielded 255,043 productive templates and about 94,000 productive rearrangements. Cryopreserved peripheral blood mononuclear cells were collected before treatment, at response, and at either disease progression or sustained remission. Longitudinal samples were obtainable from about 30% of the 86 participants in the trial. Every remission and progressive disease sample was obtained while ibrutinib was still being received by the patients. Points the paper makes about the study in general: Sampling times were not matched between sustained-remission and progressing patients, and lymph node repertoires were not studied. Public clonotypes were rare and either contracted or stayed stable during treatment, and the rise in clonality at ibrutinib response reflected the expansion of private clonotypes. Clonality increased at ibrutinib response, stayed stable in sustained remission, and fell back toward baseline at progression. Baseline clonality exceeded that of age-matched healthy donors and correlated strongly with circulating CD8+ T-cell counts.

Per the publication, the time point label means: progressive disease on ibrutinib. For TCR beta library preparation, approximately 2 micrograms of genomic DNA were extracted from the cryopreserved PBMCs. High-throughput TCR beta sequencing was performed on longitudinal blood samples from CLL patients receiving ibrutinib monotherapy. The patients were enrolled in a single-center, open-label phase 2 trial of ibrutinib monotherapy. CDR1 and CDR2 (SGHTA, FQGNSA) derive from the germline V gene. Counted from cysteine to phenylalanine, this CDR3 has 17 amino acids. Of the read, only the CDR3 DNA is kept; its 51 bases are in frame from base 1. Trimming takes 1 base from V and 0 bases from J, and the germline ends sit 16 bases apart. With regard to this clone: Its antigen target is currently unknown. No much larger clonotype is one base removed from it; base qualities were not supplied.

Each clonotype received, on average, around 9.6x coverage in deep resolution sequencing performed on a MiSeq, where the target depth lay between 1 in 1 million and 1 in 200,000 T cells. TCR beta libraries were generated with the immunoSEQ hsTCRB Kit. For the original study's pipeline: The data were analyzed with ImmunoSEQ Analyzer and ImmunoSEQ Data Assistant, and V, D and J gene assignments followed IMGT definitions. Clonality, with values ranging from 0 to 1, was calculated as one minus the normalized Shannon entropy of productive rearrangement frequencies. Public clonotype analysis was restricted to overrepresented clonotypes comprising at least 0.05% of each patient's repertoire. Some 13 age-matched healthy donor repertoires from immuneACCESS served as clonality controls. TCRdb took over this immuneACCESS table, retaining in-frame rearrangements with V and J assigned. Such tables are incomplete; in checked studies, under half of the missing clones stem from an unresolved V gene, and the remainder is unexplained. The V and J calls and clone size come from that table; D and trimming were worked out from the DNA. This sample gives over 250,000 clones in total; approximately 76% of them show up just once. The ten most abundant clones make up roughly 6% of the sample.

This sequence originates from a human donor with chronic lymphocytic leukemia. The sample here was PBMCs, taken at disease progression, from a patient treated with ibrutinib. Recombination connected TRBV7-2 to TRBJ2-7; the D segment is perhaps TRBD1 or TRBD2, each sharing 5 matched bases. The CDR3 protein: CASSLVGTHWGSYEQYF. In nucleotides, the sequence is TGTGCCAGCAGCTTAGTTGGGACCCACTGGGGCTCCTACGAGCAGTACTTC.